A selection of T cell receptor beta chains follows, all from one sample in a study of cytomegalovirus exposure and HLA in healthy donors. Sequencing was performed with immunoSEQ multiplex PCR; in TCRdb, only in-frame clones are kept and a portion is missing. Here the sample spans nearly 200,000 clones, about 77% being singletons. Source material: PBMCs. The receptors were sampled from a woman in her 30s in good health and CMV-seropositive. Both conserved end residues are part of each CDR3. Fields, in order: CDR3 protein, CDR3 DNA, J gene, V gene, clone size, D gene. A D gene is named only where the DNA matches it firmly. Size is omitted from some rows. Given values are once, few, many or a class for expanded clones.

cdr3_aa: CASSGQGDTGELFF; cdr3_nt: TGCGCCAGCAGCGGACAGGGGGACACCGGGGAGCTGTTTTTT; j_call: TRBJ2-2; v_call: TRBV5-1; clone_size: -; d_call: TRBD1
cdr3_aa: CSVETFSGNTIYF; cdr3_nt: TGCAGCGTTGAAACTTTTTCTGGAAACACCATATATTTT; j_call: TRBJ1-3; v_call: TRBV29-1; clone_size: -; d_call: -
cdr3_aa: CASSSDRVNQPQHF; cdr3_nt: TGTGCCAGCAGCTCGGACAGGGTCAATCAGCCCCAGCATTTT; j_call: TRBJ1-5; v_call: TRBV5-6; clone_size: -; d_call: TRBD1
cdr3_aa: CASSSGTNEKLFF; cdr3_nt: TGTGCCAGCAGTTCCGGGACTAATGAAAAACTGTTTTTT; j_call: TRBJ1-4; v_call: TRBV28; clone_size: -; d_call: -
cdr3_aa: CASSPRGRGGEETQYF; cdr3_nt: TGCGCCAGCAGCCCACGAGGGCGGGGGGGGGAAGAGACCCAGTACTTC; j_call: TRBJ2-5; v_call: TRBV4-1; clone_size: -; d_call: TRBD2
cdr3_aa: CATRGGTAHQPQHF; cdr3_nt: TGTGCCACCAGGGGCGGGACAGCCCATCAGCCCCAGCATTTT; j_call: TRBJ1-5; v_call: TRBV15; clone_size: -; d_call: TRBD1
cdr3_aa: CASSLIEGGGENGYTF; cdr3_nt: TGCGCCAGCAGCTTGATAGAAGGGGGGGGAGAAAATGGCTACACCTTC; j_call: TRBJ1-2; v_call: TRBV5-1; clone_size: -; d_call: -
cdr3_aa: CASSLGPPRVNTEAFF; cdr3_nt: TGTGCCAGCAGCTTAGGTCCCCCCAGGGTGAACACTGAAGCTTTCTTT; j_call: TRBJ1-1; v_call: TRBV7-9; clone_size: -; d_call: -
cdr3_aa: CSVARTDTQETQYF; cdr3_nt: TGCAGCGTTGCTAGGACAGATACACAAGAGACCCAGTACTTC; j_call: TRBJ2-5; v_call: TRBV29-1; clone_size: -; d_call: -
cdr3_aa: CASRRMNTEAFF; cdr3_nt: TGTGCCAGCAGGAGAATGAACACTGAAGCTTTCTTT; j_call: TRBJ1-1; v_call: TRBV6-5; clone_size: few; d_call: -
cdr3_aa: CASSKDRTYEQYF; cdr3_nt: TGTGCCAGTAGTAAGGACAGGACCTACGAGCAGTACTTC; j_call: TRBJ2-7; v_call: TRBV19; clone_size: -; d_call: TRBD1
cdr3_aa: CASTLGQGYGYTF; cdr3_nt: TGTGCCAGTACTCTAGGACAGGGCTATGGCTACACCTTC; j_call: TRBJ1-2; v_call: TRBV19; clone_size: -; d_call: TRBD1
cdr3_aa: CASRDRGSDEKLFF; cdr3_nt: TGTGCCAGCAGGGACAGGGGGAGTGATGAAAAACTGTTTTTT; j_call: TRBJ1-4; v_call: TRBV2; clone_size: -; d_call: TRBD1
cdr3_aa: CASSPGQLLIYGYTF; cdr3_nt: TGTGCCAGTAGTCCGGGACAGTTATTAATCTATGGCTACACCTTC; j_call: TRBJ1-2; v_call: TRBV19; clone_size: -; d_call: TRBD1
cdr3_aa: CAWGRLAGDTDTQYF; cdr3_nt: TGTGCCTGGGGACGGCTAGCGGGGGACACAGATACGCAGTATTTT; j_call: TRBJ2-3; v_call: TRBV30; clone_size: -; d_call: TRBD2
cdr3_aa: CASSLAQGYEQYF; cdr3_nt: TGTGCCAGCAGCTTAGCGCAGGGCTACGAGCAGTACTTC; j_call: TRBJ2-7; v_call: TRBV7-6; clone_size: -; d_call: -
cdr3_aa: CAWNKGQGNSYEQYF; cdr3_nt: TGTGCCTGGAATAAGGGACAGGGGAACTCCTACGAGCAGTACTTC; j_call: TRBJ2-7; v_call: TRBV30; clone_size: -; d_call: TRBD1
cdr3_aa: CASSLWPRERETQYF; cdr3_nt: TGTGCCAGCAGCCTCTGGCCCCGGGAGAGAGAGACCCAGTACTTC; j_call: TRBJ2-5; v_call: TRBV5-5; clone_size: once; d_call: -
cdr3_aa: CAWSFTGQPQHF; cdr3_nt: TGTGCCTGGAGTTTTACTGGTCAGCCCCAGCATTTT; j_call: TRBJ1-5; v_call: TRBV30; clone_size: once; d_call: -
cdr3_aa: CASSSDRGYTEAFF; cdr3_nt: TGTGCCAGCAGCTCGGACAGGGGATATACTGAAGCTTTCTTT; j_call: TRBJ1-1; v_call: TRBV7-2; clone_size: -; d_call: TRBD1
cdr3_aa: CASSLRGGNQPQHF; cdr3_nt: TGTGCCAGCAGCTTAAGGGGCGGCAATCAGCCCCAGCATTTT; j_call: TRBJ1-5; v_call: TRBV7-2; clone_size: -; d_call: -
cdr3_aa: CASGPDRSDTQYF; cdr3_nt: TGTGCCAGCGGACCGGACAGATCCGATACGCAGTATTTT; j_call: TRBJ2-3; v_call: TRBV7-8; clone_size: -; d_call: -